The present TCR beta chain was sequenced within a study of cytomegalovirus exposure and HLA in healthy donors. Study details: Within an early data release were about 85 million unique TCRs drawn from HLA-typed donors.

Both 60 Vbeta primers and 13 Jbeta primers went into the PCR. Measured with immunoSEQ multiplex PCR; TCRdb has only the in-frame clones, and not every one. The sample consists of under 200,000 clones, roughly 80% of them appearing once. Trimming shortened V by 3 bases and J by 7 bases, and 15 bases separated the two germline ends. Germline assignment: CDR1 LGHNA and CDR2 YSLEER. The CDR3 has 14 amino acids. This receptor was identified in a woman aged 18-29 years in good health and CMV-seronegative. Sequencing used PBMCs. This chain connects TRBV4-3 to TRBJ1-2; D remains ambiguous. The CDR3, as DNA: TGCGCCAGCAGCCAGACCCCCGGGAGCGGTGGCTACACCTTC. Translating gives CASSQTPGSGGYTF.